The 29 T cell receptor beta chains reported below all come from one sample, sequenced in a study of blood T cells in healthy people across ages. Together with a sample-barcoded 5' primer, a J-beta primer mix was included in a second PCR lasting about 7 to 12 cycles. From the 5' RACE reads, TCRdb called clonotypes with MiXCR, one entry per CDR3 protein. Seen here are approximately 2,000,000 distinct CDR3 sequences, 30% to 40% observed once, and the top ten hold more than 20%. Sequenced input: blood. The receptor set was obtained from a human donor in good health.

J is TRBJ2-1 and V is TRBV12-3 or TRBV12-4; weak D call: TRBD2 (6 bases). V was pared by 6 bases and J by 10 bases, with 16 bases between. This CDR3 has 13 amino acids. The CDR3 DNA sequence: TGTGCCAGCAGACACGGGGGTTCCTACGAGCAGTTCTTC. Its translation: CASRHGGSYEQFF.

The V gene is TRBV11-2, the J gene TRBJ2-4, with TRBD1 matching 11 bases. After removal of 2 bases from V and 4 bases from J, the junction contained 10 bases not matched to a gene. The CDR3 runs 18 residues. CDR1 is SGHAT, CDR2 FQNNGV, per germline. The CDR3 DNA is TGTGCCAGCAGCTTACCTCGAAGCGGACAGGGGGCGAAAAACATTCAGTACTTC. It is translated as CASSLPRSGQGAKNIQYF.

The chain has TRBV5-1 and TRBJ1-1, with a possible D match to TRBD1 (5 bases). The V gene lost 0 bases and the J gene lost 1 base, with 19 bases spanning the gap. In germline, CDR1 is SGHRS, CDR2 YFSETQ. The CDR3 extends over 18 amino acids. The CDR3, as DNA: TGCGCCAGCAGCTTGGGATCACCATCGGTCGGACAGAACACTGAAGCTTTCTTT. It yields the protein CASSLGSPSVGQNTEAFF.

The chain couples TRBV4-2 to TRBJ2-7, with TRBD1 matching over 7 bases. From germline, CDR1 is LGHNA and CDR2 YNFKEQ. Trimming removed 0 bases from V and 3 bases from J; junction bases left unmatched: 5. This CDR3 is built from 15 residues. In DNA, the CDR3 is TGTGCCAGCAGCCAAGAGACAGGGATAATCTACGAGCAGTACTTC. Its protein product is CASSQETGIIYEQYF.

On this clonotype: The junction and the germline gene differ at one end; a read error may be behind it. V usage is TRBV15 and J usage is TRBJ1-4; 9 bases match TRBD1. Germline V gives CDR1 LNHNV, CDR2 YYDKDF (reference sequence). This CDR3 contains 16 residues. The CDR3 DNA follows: TGTGCCACCAGCAGAGATCAATACAGGGGGCAGGAAAAACGGTTTTTT. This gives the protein CATSRDQYRGQEKRFF.

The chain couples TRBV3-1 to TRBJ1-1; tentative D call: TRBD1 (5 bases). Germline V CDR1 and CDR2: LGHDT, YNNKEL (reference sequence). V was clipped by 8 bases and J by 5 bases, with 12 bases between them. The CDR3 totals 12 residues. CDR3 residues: CASRGQITEAFF. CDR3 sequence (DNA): TGTGCCAGCCGCGGACAAATAACTGAAGCTTTCTTT.

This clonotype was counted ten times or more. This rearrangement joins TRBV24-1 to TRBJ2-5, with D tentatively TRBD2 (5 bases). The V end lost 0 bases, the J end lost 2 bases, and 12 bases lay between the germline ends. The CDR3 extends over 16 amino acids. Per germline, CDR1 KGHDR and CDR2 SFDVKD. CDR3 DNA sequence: TGTGCCACCAGTGATTTGGCCTCGGGATCTCAAGAGACCCAGTACTTC. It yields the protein CATSDLASGSQETQYF.

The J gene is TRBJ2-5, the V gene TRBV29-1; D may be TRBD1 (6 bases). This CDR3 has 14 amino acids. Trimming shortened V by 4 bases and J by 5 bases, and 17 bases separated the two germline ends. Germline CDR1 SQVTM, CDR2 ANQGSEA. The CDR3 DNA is TGCAGCGTTGGGGGGCAGATACGAATCGAGACCCAGTACTTC. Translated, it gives CSVGGQIRIETQYF.

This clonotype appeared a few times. In DNA, the CDR3 is TGCAGTGCTTCCTCCGGGACAGGGAATCAGCCCCAGCATTTT. Translation: CSASSGTGNQPQHF. This rearrangement joins TRBV20-1 to TRBJ1-5; 9 bases fit TRBD1. With 5 bases clipped from V and 4 bases from J, the junction kept 6 bases outside the gene matches. The germline gives CDR1 DFQATT, CDR2 SNEGSKA (reference sequence). The CDR3 contains 14 residues.

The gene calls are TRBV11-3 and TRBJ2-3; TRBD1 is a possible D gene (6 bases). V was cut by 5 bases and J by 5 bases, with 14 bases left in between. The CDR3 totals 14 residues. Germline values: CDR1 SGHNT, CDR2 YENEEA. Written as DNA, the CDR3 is TGTGCCAGCAGCCAGGGGCATAGAGTAGATACGCAGTATTTT. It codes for CASSQGHRVDTQYF.

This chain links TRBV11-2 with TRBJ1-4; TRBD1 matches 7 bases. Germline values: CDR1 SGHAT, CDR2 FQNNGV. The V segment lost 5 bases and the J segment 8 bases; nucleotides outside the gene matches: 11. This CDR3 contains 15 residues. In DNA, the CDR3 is TGTGCCAGCAGCCCCTGGGAGGGGGCGTACGAAAAACTGTTTTTT. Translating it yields CASSPWEGAYEKLFF.

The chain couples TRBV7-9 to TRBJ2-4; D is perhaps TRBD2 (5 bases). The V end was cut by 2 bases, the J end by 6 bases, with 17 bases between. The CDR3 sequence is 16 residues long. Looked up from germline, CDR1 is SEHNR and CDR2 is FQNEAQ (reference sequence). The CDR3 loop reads CASSLPNSGLGNIQYF. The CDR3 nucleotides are TGTGCCAGCAGCTTACCCAACTCGGGGTTGGGAAACATTCAGTACTTC.

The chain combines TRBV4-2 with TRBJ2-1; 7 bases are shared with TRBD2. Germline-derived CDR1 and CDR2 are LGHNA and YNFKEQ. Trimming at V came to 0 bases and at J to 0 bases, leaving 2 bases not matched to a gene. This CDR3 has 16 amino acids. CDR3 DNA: TGTGCCAGCAGCCAAGAGGCGGGGGACTCCTACAATGAGCAGTTCTTC. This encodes CASSQEAGDSYNEQFF.

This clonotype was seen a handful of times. CDR3 sequence reads: CSGGGVSTYNEQFF. The DNA for the CDR3 is TGCAGCGGGGGTGGGGTGTCCACCTACAATGAGCAGTTCTTC. This sequence joins TRBV29-1 and TRBJ2-1; D uncertain. V was trimmed by 7 bases and J by 2 bases, leaving 15 bases between them. This CDR3 contains 14 residues. CDR1 SQVTM and CDR2 ANQGSEA come from the germline V gene.

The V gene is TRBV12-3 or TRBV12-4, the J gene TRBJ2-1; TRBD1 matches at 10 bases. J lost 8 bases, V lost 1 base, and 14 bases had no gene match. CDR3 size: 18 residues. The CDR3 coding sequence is TGTGCCAGCAGTTTAGTCGTTAGGGGGACAGGGGTTTGGGATGAGCAGTTCTTC. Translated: CASSLVVRGTGVWDEQFF.

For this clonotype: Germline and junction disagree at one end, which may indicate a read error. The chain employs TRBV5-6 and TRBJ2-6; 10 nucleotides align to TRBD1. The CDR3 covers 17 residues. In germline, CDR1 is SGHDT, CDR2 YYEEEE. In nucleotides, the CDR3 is TGTGCCAGCAGCTTCCCGGACAGGGGGGCTGGGGCCAACGTCATGACTTTC. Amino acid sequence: CASSFPDRGAGANVMTF.

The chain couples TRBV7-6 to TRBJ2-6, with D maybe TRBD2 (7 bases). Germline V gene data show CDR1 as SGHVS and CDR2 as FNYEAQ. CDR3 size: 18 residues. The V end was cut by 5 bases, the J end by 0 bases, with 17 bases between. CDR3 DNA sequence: TGTGCCAGCAGCCCACCTTGGGAGGGGGGCTCTGGGGCCAACGTCCTGACTTTC. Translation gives CASSPPWEGGSGANVLTF.

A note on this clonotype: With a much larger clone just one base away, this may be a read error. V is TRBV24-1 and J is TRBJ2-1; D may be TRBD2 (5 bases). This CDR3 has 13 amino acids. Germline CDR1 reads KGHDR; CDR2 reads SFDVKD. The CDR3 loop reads CATSDFTGNEHFF. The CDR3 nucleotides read TGTGCCACCAGTGATTTCACGGGGAATGAGCACTTCTTC.

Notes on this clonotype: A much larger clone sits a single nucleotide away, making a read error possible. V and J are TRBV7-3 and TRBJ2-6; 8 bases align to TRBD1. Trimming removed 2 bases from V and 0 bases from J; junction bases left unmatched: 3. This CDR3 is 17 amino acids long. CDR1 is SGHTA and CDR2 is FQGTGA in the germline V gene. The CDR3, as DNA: TGTGCCAGCAGCTTACGGGACAGGAGCTCTGGGGCCAACGTCCTGACTTTC. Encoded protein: CASSLRDRSSGANVLTF.

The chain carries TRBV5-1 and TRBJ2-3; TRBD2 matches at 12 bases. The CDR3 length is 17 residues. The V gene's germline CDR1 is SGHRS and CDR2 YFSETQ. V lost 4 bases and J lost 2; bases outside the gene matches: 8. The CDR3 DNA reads TGCGCCAGCAGCCTCGGACTAGCGGGGCGGTACACAGATACGCAGTATTTT. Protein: CASSLGLAGRYTDTQYF.

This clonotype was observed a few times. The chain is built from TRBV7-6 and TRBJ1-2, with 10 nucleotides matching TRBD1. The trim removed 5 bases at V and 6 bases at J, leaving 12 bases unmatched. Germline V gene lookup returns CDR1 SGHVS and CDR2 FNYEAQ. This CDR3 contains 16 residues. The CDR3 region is CASSPGTGASRHGYTF. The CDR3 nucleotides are TGTGCCAGCAGCCCTGGGACAGGGGCGTCCAGGCATGGCTACACCTTC.

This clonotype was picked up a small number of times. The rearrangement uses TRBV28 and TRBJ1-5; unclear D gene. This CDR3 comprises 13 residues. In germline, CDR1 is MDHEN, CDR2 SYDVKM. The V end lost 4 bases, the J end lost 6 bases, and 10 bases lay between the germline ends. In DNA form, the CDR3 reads TGTGCCAGCAGTTGGACCCACAGTCAGCCCCAGCATTTT. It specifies CASSWTHSQPQHF. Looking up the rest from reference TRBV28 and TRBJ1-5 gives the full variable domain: DVKVTQSSRYLVKRTGEKVFLECVQDMDHENMFWYRQDPGLGLRLIYFSYDVKMKEKGDIPEGYSVSREKKERFSLILESASTNQTSMYLCASSWTHSQPQHFGDGTRLSIL.

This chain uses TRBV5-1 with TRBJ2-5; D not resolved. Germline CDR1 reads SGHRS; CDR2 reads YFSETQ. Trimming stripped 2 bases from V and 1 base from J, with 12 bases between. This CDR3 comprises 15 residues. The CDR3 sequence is CASSFSGPSQETQYF. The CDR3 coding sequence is TGCGCCAGCAGCTTCTCCGGGCCCAGCCAAGAGACCCAGTACTTC. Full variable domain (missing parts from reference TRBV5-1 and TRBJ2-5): KAGVTQTPRYLIKTRGQQVTLSCSPISGHRSVSWYQQTPGQGLQFLFEYFSETQRNKGNFPGRFSGRQFSNSRSEMNVSTLELGDSALYLCASSFSGPSQETQYFGPGTRLLVL.

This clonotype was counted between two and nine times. The CDR3 is CASSPPRGTDTQYF. The CDR3 nucleotides read TGTGCCAGCAGCCCCCCCAGGGGCACAGATACGCAGTATTTT. The J gene is TRBJ2-3, the V gene TRBV9, with a tentative D call TRBD1 (5 bases). The CDR3 totals 14 residues. Trimming cost V 4 bases and J 1 base, with 10 bases left between them. Germline CDR1 and CDR2: SGDLS and YYNGEE.

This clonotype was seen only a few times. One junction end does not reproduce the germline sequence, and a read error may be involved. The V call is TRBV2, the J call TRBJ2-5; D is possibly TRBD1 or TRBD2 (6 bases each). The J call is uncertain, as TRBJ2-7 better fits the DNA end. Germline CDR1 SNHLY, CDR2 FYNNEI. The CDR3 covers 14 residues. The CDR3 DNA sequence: TGTGCTAGCAGTGAAGAGGGGGGATACTACGAGCAGTACTTC. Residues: CASSEEGGYYEQYF.

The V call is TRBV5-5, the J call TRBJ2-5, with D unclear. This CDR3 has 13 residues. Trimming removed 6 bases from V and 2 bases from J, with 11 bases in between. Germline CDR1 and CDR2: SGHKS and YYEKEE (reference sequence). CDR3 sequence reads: CASTRLHQETQYF. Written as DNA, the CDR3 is TGTGCCAGCACCCGGCTCCATCAAGAGACCCAGTACTTC.

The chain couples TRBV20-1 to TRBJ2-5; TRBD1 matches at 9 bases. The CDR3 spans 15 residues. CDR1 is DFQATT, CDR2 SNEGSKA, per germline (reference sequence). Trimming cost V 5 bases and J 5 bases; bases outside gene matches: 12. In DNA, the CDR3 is TGCAGTGCTGGAAGATGGGGACAGGGAGGCGAGACCCAGTACTTC. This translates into CSAGRWGQGGETQYF.

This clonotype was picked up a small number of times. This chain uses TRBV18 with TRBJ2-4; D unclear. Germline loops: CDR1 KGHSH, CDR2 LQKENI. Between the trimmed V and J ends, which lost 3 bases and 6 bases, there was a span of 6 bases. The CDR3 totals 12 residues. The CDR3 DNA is TGTGCCAGCTCACCTGCCTCAAACATTCAGTACTTC. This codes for CASSPASNIQYF.

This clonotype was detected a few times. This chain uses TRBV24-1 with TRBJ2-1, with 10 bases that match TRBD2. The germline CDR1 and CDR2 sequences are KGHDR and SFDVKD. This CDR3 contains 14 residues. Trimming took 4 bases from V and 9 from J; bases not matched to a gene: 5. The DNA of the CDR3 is TGTGCCACCAGTGACAGCGGGGGGGCCTTTGAGCAGTTCTTC. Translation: CATSDSGGAFEQFF.